This T cell receptor beta chain derives from a study of CD8 T cells in Susac syndrome. Reverse transcription of about 0.5 to 1 ug RNA used random hexamers. MiXCR was run by TCRdb on the immunoSEQ multiplex PCR reads, yielding one entry per CDR3 protein. In the table there are roughly 80,000 distinct CDR3 sequences, approximately 93% of which are singletons. CDR1 is SGDLS, CDR2 YYNGEE, per germline. There are 11 residues in the CDR3. V lost 7 bases, J lost 4 bases, and 1 base stayed unmatched. The sample was CD8+ T cells from PBMCs. This receptor was identified in a human donor with Susac syndrome. The genes are TRBV9 and TRBJ1-2; 7 nucleotides agree with TRBD1. CDR3 nucleotide sequence: TGTGCCAGCGGGACAGTCTATGGCTACACCTTC. Encoded protein: CASGTVYGYTF.